This T cell receptor (beta chain) appears in the sequencing data of a study of T cell responses to AZD1222 COVID-19 vaccine. General study findings and limits: Donors were largely white British and mainly female; clonal diversity was possibly underestimated. At baseline, seropositivity was found in only a handful of AZD1222 recipients. Nearly half of spike-specific TCRs reportedly target variant regions that are unmutated in the B.1.351 and B.1.1.7 variants.

To note about this clone: Its antigen remains unknown.

Germline CDR1 reads LGHDT; CDR2 reads YNNKEL (reference sequence). The V segment lost 0 bases and the J segment 5 bases; nucleotides outside the gene matches: 7. CDR3 size: 16 residues. Clones were read by immunoSEQ multiplex PCR, and TCRdb kept only the in-frame ones, dropping some. The sample has more than 100,000 clones, 90% seen once. Here the sequenced sample was peripheral blood, taken on day 0 of AZD1222 vaccination. The source of this sequence is an adult in good health. The gene calls are TRBV3-1 (or the pseudogene TRBV3-2) and TRBJ2-3; TRBD2 matches at 8 bases. The CDR3 loop is CASSQDPAGVGDTQYF. The DNA of the CDR3 is TGTGCCAGCAGCCAAGATCCAGCGGGGGTGGGAGATACGCAGTATTTT.